A selection of T cell receptor beta chains follows, all from one sample in a study of T-cell memory formation after mild COVID-19. TCRdb re-called the 5' RACE reads with MiXCR, one entry per CDR3 protein. The sample holds fewer than 350,000 distinct CDR3 sequences; 15% to 20% are singletons and the top ten take about 20%. Sequenced material: PBMCs or a T cell subset sorted from them (not recorded which). The receptors originated from a young man who had mild COVID-19 (a few samples of this study predate the infection). Cell type and time point are not known. The CDR3 runs from the conserved cysteine through the conserved F or W. A D gene is named only where the DNA matches it firmly. Only some rows state a clone size, as once, few, many or a class for expanded clones.

NA,TRBJ1-3,few,TRBV5-5,CASSLSGTNSGNTIYF,TGTGCCAGCAGCCTCTCCGGGACAAACTCTGGAAACACCATATATTTT
NA,TRBJ2-3,NA,TRBV4-1,CASSQDPPGTDTQYF,TGCGCCAGCAGCCAAGATCCACCGGGTACAGATACGCAGTATTTT
NA,TRBJ2-7,few,TRBV5-1,CASSLSASSYEQYF,TGCGCCAGCAGCTTGTCGGCGAGCTCCTACGAGCAGTACTTC
NA,TRBJ2-7,many,TRBV4-3,CASSQDKVFRDEQYF,TGCGCCAGCAGCCAAGATAAAGTCTTCCGGGACGAGCAGTACTTC
NA,TRBJ2-6,few,TRBV6-5,CASSQGANVLTF,TGTGCCAGCAGTCAGGGGGCCAACGTCCTGACTTTC
TRBD1,TRBJ1-5,few,TRBV7-2,CASSPTGLEQPQHF,TGTGCCAGCAGCCCGACAGGGCTAGAACAGCCCCAGCATTTT
TRBD1,TRBJ1-1,NA,TRBV15,CATSRSGGPGNTEAFF,TGTGCCACCAGCAGGTCAGGGGGCCCAGGGAACACTGAAGCTTTCTTT
NA,TRBJ2-3,NA,TRBV18,CASSPPVRAGFEQYF,TGTGCCAGCTCACCACCAGTTCGGGCGGGATTTGAGCAGTATTTT
TRBD1,TRBJ1-1,NA,TRBV7-9,CASSLVRQGMNTEAFF,TGTGCCAGCAGCTTAGTCCGACAGGGGATGAACACTGAAGCTTTCTTT
TRBD1,TRBJ1-5,NA,TRBV12-3/TRBV12-4,CASSFRDSRNQPQHF,TGTGCCAGCAGTTTTAGGGACAGTCGTAATCAGCCCCAGCATTTT
TRBD2,TRBJ2-1,NA,TRBV29-1,CSVEERGAHNEQFF,TGCAGCGTTGAGGAGCGGGGGGCACACAATGAGCAGTTCTTC
NA,TRBJ1-2,NA,TRBV2,CASRGDVAFRGYTF,TGTGCCAGCAGGGGGGACGTGGCATTTCGTGGCTACACCTTC
NA,TRBJ2-1,NA,TRBV2,CASSVGRYNEQFF,TGTGCCAGCAGTGTGGGCAGGTACAATGAGCAGTTCTTC
NA,TRBJ2-1,few,TRBV20-1,CSARAQAGRFF,TGCAGTGCTAGAGCACAGGCAGGGCGGTTCTTC
NA,TRBJ1-5,few,TRBV4-1,CASSSQGSGRNQPQHF,TGCGCCAGCAGCTCGCAAGGTTCCGGGAGAAATCAGCCCCAGCATTTT
TRBD1,TRBJ1-1,NA,TRBV5-1,CASSLTGGGATEAFF,TGCGCCAGCAGCTTGACAGGGGGCGGGGCCACTGAAGCTTTCTTT
NA,TRBJ1-2,few,TRBV6-5,CASSYGTVDGYTF,TGTGCCAGCAGTTACGGGACTGTCGATGGCTACACCTTC
TRBD2,TRBJ2-1,NA,TRBV12-3/TRBV12-4,CASALTSGGYGEQFF,TGTGCCAGCGCGTTGACTAGCGGGGGGTACGGTGAGCAGTTCTTC
NA,TRBJ1-2,NA,TRBV5-8,CASSYLLTGYGYTF,TGTGCCAGCAGCTACCTCTTGACTGGATATGGCTACACCTTC
TRBD1,TRBJ1-1,few,TRBV18,CASSSDRGIRTEAFF,TGTGCCAGCTCCTCGGACAGGGGAATCAGAACTGAAGCTTTCTTT
NA,TRBJ2-2,few,TRBV12-3/TRBV12-4,CASRVDGPGGELFF,TGTGCCAGCAGGGTCGACGGTCCCGGCGGGGAGCTGTTTTTT
NA,TRBJ2-1,NA,TRBV30,CAWRGTEYNEQFF,TGTGCCTGGAGAGGGACTGAATACAATGAGCAGTTCTTC